This is a list of T cell receptor beta chains from one sample in a study of blood T cell repertoires in COVID-19. Assay used: immunoSEQ multiplex PCR; TCRdb lists only in-frame clones, some missing. The repertoire holds about 60,000 clones, with nearly 80% as singletons. Sequences were obtained from peripheral blood. Every receptor here comes from a human donor in a cohort sampled during active COVID-19. CDR3s include the opening cysteine and the closing phenylalanine or tryptophan. A D gene is named only where the DNA matches it firmly. Size tells how often a clone was seen (once, few, many) or the class of an expanded clone, and some rows leave it out.

TRBV28	NA	NA	TRBJ2-3	CASSPRGLKRADTQYF	TGTGCCAGCAGCCCCCGAGGCCTCAAACGCGCAGATACGCAGTATTTT
TRBV12-5	NA	NA	TRBJ1-2	CASGQGTGNYGYTF	TGTGCTAGTGGCCAAGGAACAGGGAACTATGGCTACACCTTC
TRBV6-5	NA	NA	TRBJ1-1	CASSLDTRTAEAFF	TGTGCCAGCAGTTTAGACACACGCACCGCAGAAGCTTTCTTT
TRBV12-3/TRBV12-4	NA	NA	TRBJ1-4	CASSPREKLFF	TGTGCCAGCAGCCCCCGGGAAAAACTGTTTTTT
TRBV18	NA	TRBD1	TRBJ1-6	CASSPRGQGGNSPLHF	TGTGCCAGCTCACCGCGGGGACAGGGGGGTAATTCACCCCTCCACTTT
TRBV6-5	NA	NA	TRBJ1-2	CASRLGKNYGYTF	TGTGCCAGCAGACTCGGGAAAAACTATGGCTACACCTTC
TRBV27	NA	TRBD2	TRBJ2-1	CASSSGGSSYNEQFF	TGTGCCAGCAGTTCGGGGGGGAGCTCCTACAATGAGCAGTTCTTC
TRBV18	NA	NA	TRBJ1-4	CASSPRQEFGEKLFF	TGTGCCAGCTCACCCCGACAGGAATTTGGTGAAAAACTGTTTTTT
TRBV28	NA	NA	TRBJ2-1	CASSFGGSYNEQFF	TGTGCCAGCAGTTTTGGCGGTTCCTACAATGAGCAGTTCTTC
TRBV6-5	NA	NA	TRBJ2-7	CASSKSSYELYF	TGTGCCAGCAGTAAATCTAGCTACGAGCTGTACTTC
TRBV24-1	NA	NA	TRBJ2-4	CATSDPGKNIQYF	TGTGCCACCAGTGATCCAGGGAAAAACATTCAGTACTTC
TRBV9	NA	NA	TRBJ2-5	CASSVAGLDAQYF	TGTGCCAGCAGCGTAGCTGGTTTAGATGCCCAGTACTTC
TRBV11-2	NA	NA	TRBJ1-1	CASSPLGGANTEAFF	TGTGCCAGCAGCCCGCTGGGAGGGGCGAACACTGAAGCTTTCTTT
TRBV24-1	NA	TRBD2	TRBJ2-3	CATSDFPSGRVTDTQYF	TGTGCCACCAGTGATTTTCCTAGCGGGAGGGTCACAGATACGCAGTATTTT
TRBV5-4	NA	NA	TRBJ2-7	CASSLFGGAYEQYF	TGTGCCAGCAGCTTATTCGGGGGAGCCTACGAGCAGTACTTC
TRBV28	NA	TRBD2	TRBJ2-5	CASRWRTSSQGTQYF	TGTGCCAGCAGATGGAGGACTAGCTCCCAAGGGACCCAGTACTTC
TRBV27	NA	NA	TRBJ2-7	CASKAASSHYEQYF	TGTGCCAGCAAGGCGGCTTCGAGCCACTACGAGCAGTACTTC
TRBV7-3	NA	TRBD1	TRBJ2-1	CASSSQGFEQFF	TGTGCCAGCAGCTCACAGGGGTTTGAGCAGTTCTTC
TRBV3-1/TRBV3-2	NA	TRBD1	TRBJ1-1	CASSLTDRRTEAFF	TGTGCCAGCAGCCTGACGGACAGGAGGACTGAAGCTTTCTTT
TRBV12-3/TRBV12-4	NA	NA	TRBJ1-2	CASSQGYYGYTF	TGTGCCAGCAGTCAGGGGTACTATGGCTACACCTTC
TRBV20-1	NA	NA	TRBJ2-3	CSASGGTVRDTQYF	TGCAGTGCTAGTGGCGGGACAGTGAGAGATACGCAGTATTTT
TRBV19	NA	TRBD2	TRBJ2-1	CASRPPGLAGQGEQFF	TGTGCCAGTAGACCACCGGGACTAGCGGGCCAGGGTGAGCAGTTCTTC
TRBV12-3/TRBV12-4	NA	NA	TRBJ2-7	CASSLGLAEQYF	TGTGCCAGCAGTTTAGGGTTAGCCGAGCAGTACTTC
TRBV18	NA	TRBD1	TRBJ1-5	CASSPFGTGGYQPQHF	TGTGCCAGCTCACCGTTCGGGACAGGGGGCTATCAGCCCCAGCATTTT
TRBV11-3	NA	TRBD2	TRBJ2-3	CASSSRTSGGFADTQYF	TGTGCCAGCAGCTCCCGGACTAGCGGGGGATTCGCAGATACGCAGTATTTT
TRBV6-2/TRBV6-3	NA	TRBD2	TRBJ2-3	CASSYPSGRATDTQYF	TGTGCCAGCAGTTACCCTAGCGGGAGGGCCACAGATACGCAGTATTTT
TRBV6-2/TRBV6-3	NA	NA	TRBJ1-2	CASSHDRRRPTNYGYTF	TGTGCCAGCAGCCATGACAGACGACGACCAACTAACTATGGCTACACCTTC
TRBV5-4	NA	TRBD2	TRBJ2-1	CASSSAAGEYNEQFF	TGTGCCAGCAGCTCTGCGGCGGGGGAATACAATGAGCAGTTCTTC
TRBV6-5	NA	NA	TRBJ1-1	CASTPLLNTEAFF	TGTGCCAGCACCCCTCTTTTGAACACTGAAGCTTTCTTT
TRBV30	NA	NA	TRBJ1-4	CAWSVPNGKLFF	TGTGCCTGGAGTGTACCCAACGGAAAACTGTTTTTT
TRBV10-3	NA	NA	TRBJ2-1	CATWTGSSYNEQFF	TGTGCCACATGGACGGGGAGCTCCTACAATGAGCAGTTCTTC
TRBV27	NA	NA	TRBJ2-7	CASSPYRGGYEQYF	TGTGCCAGCAGCCCGTACAGAGGGGGCTACGAGCAGTACTTC
TRBV30	NA	NA	TRBJ1-3	CAWSTGFSGNTIYF	TGTGCCTGGAGCACAGGGTTCTCTGGAAACACCATATATTTT
TRBV28	NA	NA	TRBJ1-6	CASWAGMNSPLHF	TGTGCCAGCTGGGCGGGAATGAATTCACCCCTCCACTTT
TRBV12-3/TRBV12-4	few	TRBD1	TRBJ1-1	CASSSDRVFAFF	TGTGCCAGCTCCTCGGACAGGGTTTTTGCTTTCTTT
TRBV12-2	NA	NA	TRBJ2-1	CASRLSGGEEEQFF	TGTGCAAGTCGCTTATCGGGGGGGGAGGAAGAGCAGTTCTTC
TRBV27	NA	NA	TRBJ2-1	CASSLEGVSYNEQFF	TGTGCCAGCAGTTTAGAGGGGGTCTCCTACAATGAGCAGTTCTTC
TRBV12-3/TRBV12-4	NA	TRBD1	TRBJ1-5	CASRTGGSQPQHF	TGTGCCAGCAGGACAGGGGGCAGTCAGCCCCAGCATTTT
TRBV28	NA	TRBD2	TRBJ2-7	CASSLRLAGGYEQYF	TGTGCCAGCAGTCTTCGACTAGCGGGAGGGTACGAGCAGTACTTC
TRBV7-9	few	TRBD1	TRBJ1-3	CASSFPDRAKGNTIYF	TGTGCCAGCAGCTTCCCTGACAGGGCTAAAGGAAACACCATATATTTT
TRBV2	NA	NA	TRBJ1-2	CASSDGGSGYTF	TGTGCCAGCAGTGACGGGGGGTCGGGCTACACCTTC